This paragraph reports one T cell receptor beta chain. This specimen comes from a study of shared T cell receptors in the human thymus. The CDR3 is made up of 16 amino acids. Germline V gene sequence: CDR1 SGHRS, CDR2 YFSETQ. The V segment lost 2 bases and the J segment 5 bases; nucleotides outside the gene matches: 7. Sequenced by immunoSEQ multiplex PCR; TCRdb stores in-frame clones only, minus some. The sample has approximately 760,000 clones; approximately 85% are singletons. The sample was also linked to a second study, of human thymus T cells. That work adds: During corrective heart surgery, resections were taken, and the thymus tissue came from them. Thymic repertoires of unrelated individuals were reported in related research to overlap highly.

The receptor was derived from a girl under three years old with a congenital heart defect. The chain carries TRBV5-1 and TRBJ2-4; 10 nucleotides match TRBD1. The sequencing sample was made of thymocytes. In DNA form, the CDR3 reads TGCGCCAGCAGCTTCCGGACAGGGGGAGGTGAAAACATTCAGTACTTC. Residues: CASSFRTGGGENIQYF.